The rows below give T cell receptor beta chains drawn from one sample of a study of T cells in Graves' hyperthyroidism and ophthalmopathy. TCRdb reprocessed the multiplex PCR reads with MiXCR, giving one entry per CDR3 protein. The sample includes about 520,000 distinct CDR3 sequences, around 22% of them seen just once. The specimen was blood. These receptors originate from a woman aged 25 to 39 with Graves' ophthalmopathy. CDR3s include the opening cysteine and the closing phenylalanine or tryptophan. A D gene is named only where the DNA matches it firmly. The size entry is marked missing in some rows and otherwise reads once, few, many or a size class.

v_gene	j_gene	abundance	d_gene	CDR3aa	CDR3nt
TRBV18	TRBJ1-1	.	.	CASSGRDNTEAFF	TGTGCCAGCTCAGGGCGAGATAACACTGAAGCTTTCTTT
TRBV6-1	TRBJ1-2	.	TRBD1	CASSLRGQPYGYTF	TGTGCCAGCAGTCTCCGGGGACAGCCCTATGGCTACACCTTC
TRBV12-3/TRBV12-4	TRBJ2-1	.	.	CASSPQAGSYNEQFF	TGTGCCAGCAGTCCCCAAGCGGGCTCCTACAATGAGCAGTTCTTC
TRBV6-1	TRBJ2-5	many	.	CAIRVQETQYF	TGTGCCATCCGCGTCCAAGAGACCCAGTACTTC
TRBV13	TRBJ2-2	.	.	CASSVRPGVVNTGELFF	TGTGCCAGCAGCGTTCGACCGGGGGTTGTGAACACCGGGGAGCTGTTTTTT
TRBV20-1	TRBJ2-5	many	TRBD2	CSASLLAGVETQYF	TGCAGTGCTAGTTTGCTAGCGGGGGTAGAGACCCAGTACTTC
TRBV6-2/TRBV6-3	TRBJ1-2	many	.	CASSFGQGNTF	.
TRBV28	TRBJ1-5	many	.	CASTNSGAPNQPQHF	TGTGCCAGCACGAACTCCGGGGCACCTAATCAGCCCCAGCATTTT
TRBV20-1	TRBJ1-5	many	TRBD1	CSARVTGGSQPQHF	TGCAGTGCTAGAGTGACAGGGGGTTCTCAGCCCCAGCATTTT
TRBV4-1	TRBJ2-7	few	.	CASSQLQGLPYEQYF	TGCGCCAGCAGCCAATTACAGGGCCTCCCCTACGAGCAGTACTTC
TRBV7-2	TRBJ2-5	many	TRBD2	CASSPLAGLETQYF	TGTGCCAGCAGCCCACTAGCGGGGTTGGAGACCCAGTACTTC
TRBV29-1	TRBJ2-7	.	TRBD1	CSVEDPMAGGSYEQYF	TGCAGCGTTGAAGATCCAATGGCAGGGGGCTCCTACGAGCAGTACTTC
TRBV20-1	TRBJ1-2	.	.	CSAQTGSGYGYTF	TGCAGTGCCCAAACCGGGAGCGGCTATGGCTACACCTTC
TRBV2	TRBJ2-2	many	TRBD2	CASSRLAGGTYTGELFF	TGTGCCAGCAGCCGACTAGCGGGGGGGACCTACACCGGGGAGCTGTTTTTT
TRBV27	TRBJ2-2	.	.	CASSRQLNTGELFF	TGTGCCAGCAGTCGGCAATTGAACACCGGGGAGCTGTTTTTT
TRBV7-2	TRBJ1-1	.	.	CASSFMNTEAVF	TGTGCCAGCAGCTTCATGAACACTGAAGCTGTCTTT
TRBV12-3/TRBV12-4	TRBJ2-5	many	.	CASSLALTKETQYF	TGTGCCAGCAGTTTAGCGTTAACAAAAGAGACCCAGTACTTC
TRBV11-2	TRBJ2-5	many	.	CASSSAGPQETQYF	TGTGCCAGCAGCTCAGCAGGACCCCAAGAGACCCAGTACTTC
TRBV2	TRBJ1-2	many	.	CASGDPGGHGYTF	TGTGCCAGCGGAGACCCCGGGGGGCATGGCTACACCTTC
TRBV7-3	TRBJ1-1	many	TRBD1	CASSLGTGGMNTEAFF	TGTGCCAGCAGCTTAGGGACAGGCGGAATGAACACTGAAGCTTTCTTT
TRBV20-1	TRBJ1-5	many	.	CSARTDGAQPQHF	TGCAGTGCTAGAACCGACGGGGCTCAGCCCCAGCATTTT
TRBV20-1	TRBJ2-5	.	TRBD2	CSATSGGARETQYF	TGCAGTGCTACTAGCGGGGGGGCCCGAGAGACCCAGTACTTC
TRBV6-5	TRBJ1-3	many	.	CASSYFQGDGNTIYF	TGTGCCAGCAGTTACTTCCAGGGAGATGGAAACACCATATATTTT
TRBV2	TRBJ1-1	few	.	CARVKGVMNTEAFF	TGTGCCAGGGTCAAGGGGGTTATGAACACTGAAGCTTTCTTT
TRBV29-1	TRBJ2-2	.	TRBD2	CSVPVGGTGELFF	TGCAGCGTTCCGGTGGGAGGGACCGGGGAGCTGTTTTTT
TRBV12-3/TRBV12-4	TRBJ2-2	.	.	CASPGGAGTGELFF	TGTGCCAGCCCAGGGGGGGCGGGCACCGGGGAGCTGTTTTTT
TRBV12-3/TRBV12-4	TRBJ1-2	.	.	CASSPISTGSGYTF	TGTGCCAGCAGTCCGATTTCGACAGGTTCTGGTTACACCTTC